What follows are 19 T cell receptor beta chains derived from one specimen sequenced in a study of neurological immune-mediated disorders. TCRdb itself ran the 5' RACE reads through MiXCR, one entry per CDR3 protein. Of roughly 60,000 distinct CDR3 sequences listed, roughly 10% were seen once; the top ten hold about 1.7%. Sequencing used PBMCs. Receptors were obtained from a man in his sixties in good health.

This clonotype was found a few times. The rearrangement links TRBV5-4 to TRBJ2-2, with TRBD2 matching over 7 bases. Per germline, CDR1 SGHNT and CDR2 YYREEE (reference sequence). Trimming removed 0 bases from V and 5 bases from J; junction bases left unmatched: 4. The CDR3 has 15 amino acids. The CDR3 sequence is CASSLGGGWTGELFF. As DNA, the CDR3 is TGTGCCAGCAGCTTGGGCGGGGGTTGGACCGGGGAGCTGTTTTTT.

This clonotype was seen at least ten times. The chain carries TRBV28 and TRBJ1-4; a possible D gene is TRBD1 (5 bases). V was clipped by 10 bases and J by 6 bases, with 12 bases between them. This CDR3 contains 12 residues. Germline values: CDR1 MDHEN, CDR2 SYDVKM. The CDR3 reads CATNRDHEKLFF. CDR3 sequence (DNA): TGTGCCACCAACCGGGACCATGAAAAACTGTTTTTT.

This clonotype was found many times. The gene calls are TRBV18 and TRBJ2-6, with D unclear. Trimming removed 3 bases from V and 0 bases from J, with 12 bases in between. CDR3 length equals 17 residues. CDR1 and CDR2 from the germline V gene are KGHSH and LQKENI. Here the CDR3 DNA reads TGTGCCAGCTCACCCCAGAAGGGTCCCTCTGGGGCCAACGTCCTGACTTTC. It translates to CASSPQKGPSGANVLTF.

The sample holds many counts of this clonotype. The rearrangement links TRBV2 to TRBJ2-2; 7 bases align to TRBD1. The CDR3 runs to 15 residues. Germline assignment: CDR1 SNHLY and CDR2 FYNNEI. The J segment lost 6 bases and the V segment lost 4 bases, leaving 8 bases of the junction unmatched. The CDR3 region is CASSAGQLRPGELFF. CDR3 bases: TGTGCCAGCAGTGCGGGACAGCTCAGACCCGGGGAGCTGTTTTTT.

This clonotype was seen ten or more times. This CDR3 reads CASSSAGAPGNTIYF. In DNA form, the CDR3 reads TGTGCCAGCAGCTCGGCCGGGGCCCCTGGAAACACCATATATTTT. The chain carries TRBV7-9 and TRBJ1-3; TRBD1 might be the D (5 bases). With 4 bases removed from V and 2 bases from J, the gap between germline ends came to 12 bases. CDR1 is SEHNR, CDR2 FQNEAQ, per germline (reference sequence). The CDR3 covers 15 residues.

This clonotype has at least ten counts. The chain is built from TRBV20-1 and TRBJ1-1; maybe TRBD1 (5 bases). The CDR3 loop spans 14 amino acids. The germline V gene encodes CDR1 DFQATT and CDR2 SNEGSKA (reference sequence). Trimming shortened V by 1 base and J by 5 bases, and 14 bases separated the two germline ends. CDR3 in amino acids: CSARGGQGWTEAFF. The CDR3 nucleotides read TGCAGTGCTAGAGGGGGTCAGGGCTGGACTGAAGCTTTCTTT.

V gene TRBV3-1 combines with J gene TRBJ2-7; 7 nucleotides agree with TRBD2. Germline CDR1 reads LGHDT; CDR2 reads YNNKEL (reference sequence). Unmatched junction bases numbered 8, after V lost 4 bases and J lost 5 bases. There are 14 residues in the CDR3. This CDR3 reads CASSLRGGKNEQYF. In nucleotides, the CDR3 is TGTGCCAGCAGCCTCCGGGGAGGGAAGAACGAGCAGTACTTC.

This clonotype showed up many times. The J gene is TRBJ2-5, the V gene TRBV3-1, with D possibly TRBD2 on 6 matching bases. V dropped 7 bases and J dropped 5 bases, with 17 bases sitting between them. The CDR3 spans 14 residues. Germline loops: CDR1 LGHDT, CDR2 YNNKEL (reference sequence). DNA for the CDR3: TGTGCCAGCACCCCCGCCCGGGCGGGGGAGACCCAGTACTTC. Protein: CASTPARAGETQYF.

This clonotype appeared many times. The J gene is TRBJ1-1, the V gene TRBV28; no firm D call. This CDR3 has 12 amino acids. Trimming removed 3 bases from V and 5 bases from J, with 7 bases in between. Germline CDR1 reads MDHEN; CDR2 reads SYDVKM. CDR3 amino acids: CASSLSRTEAFF. Written as DNA, the CDR3 is TGTGCCAGCAGTTTGAGCAGGACTGAAGCTTTCTTT.

This clonotype was detected many times. The J gene is TRBJ2-5, the V gene TRBV6-5; 8 bases agree with TRBD2. Trimming cost V 5 bases and J 4 bases; bases outside gene matches: 9. Germline assignment: CDR1 MNHEY and CDR2 SVGAGI. The CDR3 has 15 amino acids. For the CDR3, the DNA is TGTGCCAGCAGTCCCTTAAGCGGGGGTCGAGAGACCCAGTACTTC. Encoded protein: CASSPLSGGRETQYF.

This clonotype was found many times. V gene TRBV7-2 combines with J gene TRBJ1-1; possible D gene TRBD1, 5 bases. V was pared by 1 base and J by 7 bases, with 13 bases between. The CDR3 is made up of 14 amino acids. The germline V gene encodes CDR1 SGHTA and CDR2 FQGNSA. CDR3 protein: CASSLGRTKSEAFF. CDR3 bases: TGTGCCAGCAGCTTAGGACGGACAAAAAGTGAAGCTTTCTTT. The full variable domain, in which reference TRBV7-2 and TRBJ1-1 provide the parts outside the CDR3, is GAGVSQSPSNKVTEKGKDVELRCDPISGHTALYWYRQSLGQGLEFLIYFQGNSAPDKSGLPSDRFSAERTGGSVSTLTIQRTQQEDSAVYLCASSLGRTKSEAFFGQGTRLTVV.

This clonotype occurred many times. The rearrangement uses TRBV5-1 and TRBJ1-1, with D uncertain. Germline V lookup: CDR1 SGHRS, CDR2 YFSETQ. The CDR3 totals 14 residues. V was trimmed by 1 base and J by 0 bases, leaving 7 bases between them. In nucleotides, the CDR3 is TGCGCCAGCAGCTTGCAGGTCATGAACACTGAAGCTTTCTTT. Translating gives CASSLQVMNTEAFF.

This clonotype has at least ten counts. V is TRBV7-2 and J is TRBJ1-6; 8 bases line up with TRBD1. With 5 bases clipped from V and 1 base from J, the junction kept 4 bases outside the gene matches. This CDR3 comprises 16 residues. CDR1 and CDR2 (germline): SGHTA, FQGNSA. The CDR3 here is CASSARQGSYNSPLHF. DNA of the CDR3: TGTGCCAGCAGCGCTCGACAGGGGTCCTATAATTCACCCCTCCACTTT. The variable domain in full, with the rest retrieved from reference TRBV7-2 and TRBJ1-6, is GAGVSQSPSNKVTEKGKDVELRCDPISGHTALYWYRQSLGQGLEFLIYFQGNSAPDKSGLPSDRFSAERTGGSVSTLTIQRTQQEDSAVYLCASSARQGSYNSPLHFGNGTRLTVT.

This clonotype was recorded at least ten times. This chain uses TRBV5-6 with TRBJ1-1, with 12 positions matching TRBD1. The CDR3 covers 14 residues. The V gene's germline CDR1 is SGHDT and CDR2 YYEEEE. The ends lost 5 bases at V and 8 bases at J; junction bases unmatched: 7. The CDR3 sequence: CASRAWDRGREAFF. The DNA for the CDR3 is TGTGCCAGCAGAGCTTGGGACAGGGGGCGGGAAGCTTTCTTT.

This clonotype showed up many times. This chain links TRBV20-1 with TRBJ2-5; D remains ambiguous. Trimming cost V 6 bases and J 4 bases, with 9 bases left between them. CDR1 is DFQATT, CDR2 SNEGSKA, per germline (reference sequence). The CDR3 has 11 amino acids. CDR3 in amino acids: CSATFSETQYF. CDR3 nucleotide sequence: TGCAGTGCGACCTTTTCAGAGACCCAGTACTTC.

This clonotype was found many times. CDR3 amino acids: CASSSVWGDRGYTF. The DNA for the CDR3 is TGTGCCAGCAGTTCCGTTTGGGGGGATCGTGGCTACACCTTC. The V gene is TRBV12-3 or TRBV12-4, the J gene TRBJ1-2, with D perhaps matching TRBD1 (5 bases). Trimming removed 4 bases from V and 7 bases from J, with 16 bases in between. The CDR3 length is 14 residues.

This clonotype has a count of ten or more. The chain links TRBV9 to TRBJ1-6; a weak D match, TRBD1 (6 bases). The CDR3 runs 15 residues. Germline lookup yields CDR1 SGDLS and CDR2 YYNGEE. Trimming shortened V by 6 bases and J by 5 bases, and 15 bases separated the two germline ends. The CDR3 sequence: CASKGGAGDNSPLHF. The CDR3 DNA reads TGTGCCAGCAAGGGGGGCGCGGGAGATAATTCACCCCTCCACTTT.

This clonotype was recorded many times. A junction end diverges from the germline sequence, so it may reflect a read error. CDR3 bases: TGTGCCAGCAGCGAAGACAGGGGGGCCTACGAGCAGTACTTC. Protein sequence: CASSEDRGAYEQYF. V usage is TRBV3-1 and J usage is TRBJ2-7; 9 nucleotides align to TRBD1. CDR1 is LGHDT and CDR2 is YNNKEL in the germline V gene (reference sequence). CDR3 length: 14 residues.

This clonotype was counted at least ten times. The rearrangement uses TRBV20-1 and TRBJ1-1; tentative D call: TRBD1 (6 bases). The V gene's germline CDR1 is DFQATT and CDR2 SNEGSKA (reference sequence). The CDR3 is made up of 14 amino acids. V was pared by 1 base and J by 2 bases, with 11 bases between. The DNA of the CDR3 is TGCAGTGCTAGAGGTTACAGGGAAAACACTGAAGCTTTCTTT. It yields the protein CSARGYRENTEAFF.